This T cell receptor (beta chain) was identified in a study of cytomegalovirus exposure and HLA in healthy donors (dated 2017 in TCRdb). Notes on the research overall: The roughly 700 repertoires of the first cohort and the approximately 110 validation repertoires were produced on the same platform, according to a later analysis. The aim of the study was to test whether cataloging public T cell receptors could identify signatures of past pathogen exposure. Along with the roughly 670-subject first cohort, a separate validation cohort of roughly 110 different subjects was used. High-throughput TCR immunosequencing, statistical association of individual TCRs with disease status, and machine learning were combined to predict cytomegalovirus infection status. Study-level results and caveats: In vitro tests confirmed that three of the cytomegalovirus-associated TCR beta chains recognize cytomegalovirus antigens. The authors suggested that the approach could potentially be generalized to other disease states and immunological phenotypes. A total of 150 to 200 TCR beta chains were listed by the study as associated with cytomegalovirus. The classifier was reported to diagnose cytomegalovirus status with high specificity and sensitivity in both the original cohort and the validation cohort. While some public TCRs were present in many individuals, most TCR sequences turned up only very rarely across donors. A later analysis lacked HLA typing for the validation cohort, so it scored co-occurrence in that cohort across all 120 or so repertoires. A later analysis found that TCRs clustered in the first cohort also tended to co-occur in the roughly 120 validation repertoires, with 94% of cluster scores above 0.

Libraries were built with the immunoSEQ multiplex PCR assay. The paper's processing steps were these. A statistical classification framework was built to diagnose cytomegalovirus status from the catalog of TCR beta chain sequences. TCRdb holds this immuneACCESS table with in-frame rearrangements only. Some clones are missing; in checked studies, unresolved V genes explain under half, and the rest has no known cause. V, J and clone size were drawn from that table, and D and trimming were deduced from the DNA. The sample records more than 300,000 clones, 86% of which are singletons. Under 0.85% of the sample is held by the ten biggest clonotypes. V ends up 4 bases short and J 7 bases short, with an unmatched junction base count of 10. Inclusive of the bounding cysteine and phenylalanine, the CDR3 is 15 residues long. Only CDR3 DNA is held: 45 bases, read in frame from base 1. The germline V gene gives CDR1 as MGHRA and CDR2 as YSYEKL.

Donors formed part of the validation cohort, which comprised 120 subjects and was distinct from the first cohort of several hundred subjects. With respect to this clone: What this receptor recognizes is not known. No base quality information exists; no much larger clone differs at one position.

The chain is encoded by TRBV4-1 joined to TRBJ2-7, with 10 bases in between that match TRBD2. This sequence originates from a woman aged 18 to 35 in good health and CMV-seronegative. Sequencing used PBMCs. The DNA sequence reads TGCGCCAGCAGCCGAATAGCGGGAGGCGGGTTGGAGCAGTACTTC. Its coded protein is CASSRIAGGGLEQYF.